The 6 T cell receptor beta chains below all came from one sample that was sequenced in a study of blood T cell repertoires in COVID-19. Sequencing used immunoSEQ multiplex PCR; TCRdb keeps in-frame clones, though not all of them. Among about 220,000 clones listed, roughly nine tenths were seen once. Specimen: peripheral blood. The source is a man aged 35-49 years with active or convalescent COVID-19.

This chain's CDR3 is CASSVQGADEQYF. CDR3 nucleotide sequence: TGCGCCAGCAGCGTACAGGGGGCGGACGAGCAGTACTTC. This sequence joins TRBV5-1 and TRBJ2-7; the match to TRBD1 covers 9 bases. This CDR3 is built from 13 residues. The J segment lost 5 bases and the V segment lost 4 bases, leaving 4 bases of the junction unmatched. Germline lookup yields CDR1 SGHRS and CDR2 YFSETQ.

The V and J genes are TRBV4-2 and TRBJ1-5; the match to TRBD1 covers 9 bases. This CDR3 is 19 amino acids long. Losses at the gene ends were 4 bases for V and 0 bases for J; bases not matched to a gene: 13. From germline, CDR1 is LGHNA and CDR2 YNFKEQ. The CDR3 protein is CASSPRPGTGFGSNQPQHF. The DNA for the CDR3 is TGTGCCAGCAGCCCCCGTCCCGGGACAGGGTTCGGTAGCAATCAGCCCCAGCATTTT.

J is TRBJ1-2 and V is TRBV18; D may be TRBD1 (5 bases). Trimming removed 2 bases from V and 6 bases from J, with 13 bases in between. The CDR3 totals 14 residues. Per germline, CDR1 KGHSH and CDR2 LQKENI. CDR3 DNA sequence: TGTGCCAGCTCACCAAACCCCGGACATAATGGCTACACCTTC. Its translation is CASSPNPGHNGYTF.

V is TRBV30 and J is TRBJ1-3, with D perhaps TRBD1 (5 bases). The V gene's germline CDR1 is GTSNPN and CDR2 SVGIG (reference sequence). Trimming stripped 0 bases from V and 2 bases from J, with 14 bases between. The length of the CDR3 is 16 residues. The CDR3 spells CAWSVWGGFTGNTIYF. CDR3 bases: TGTGCCTGGAGTGTATGGGGGGGGTTCACTGGAAACACCATATATTTT.

This clone showed up many times. V is TRBV5-1 and J is TRBJ2-1, with D possibly matching TRBD2 (5 bases). Germline assignment: CDR1 SGHRS and CDR2 YFSETQ. The V gene lost 0 bases and the J gene lost 4 bases, with 14 bases spanning the gap. The CDR3 spans 16 residues. The CDR3, as DNA: TGCGCCAGCAGCTTGGACGGGGATGTTCGTTACAATGAGCAGTTCTTC. It is translated as CASSLDGDVRYNEQFF.

The chain uses TRBV9 and TRBJ2-1; D is uncertain. Trimming removed 3 bases from V and 10 bases from J, with 14 bases in between. Germline V CDR1 and CDR2: SGDLS, YYNGEE. The CDR3 runs to 13 residues. The CDR3 nucleotides are TGTGCCAGCAGCGGTGCCCTGGCTGGCGAGCAGTTCTTC. It encodes CASSGALAGEQFF.